This TCR beta chain was profiled in a study of blood T cell repertoires in COVID-19. Turning to the study itself: Researchers got acute and convalescent COVID-19 samples from the United States, Italy and Spain. The cDNA or gDNA used as material had been derived from T cells, B-cell-depleted T cells, or PBMCs.

In the original analysis: Reference gene primer amplification gave estimated nucleated cell counts. Some clones are missing from TCRdb's copy, which holds only in-frame ones; the method was immunoSEQ multiplex PCR. V and J calls plus clone size are reproduced from that table; the DNA served to infer D and trimming. The sample carries some 460,000 clones, around 88% recorded once. The V end lost 5 bases, the J end lost 3 bases, and 14 bases lay between the germline ends. CDR1 MNHNY and CDR2 SVGAGI come from the germline V gene (reference sequence). The CDR3 loop spans 14 amino acids. The TCR originated in a woman aged 25 to 39 with acute or convalescent COVID-19. V usage is TRBV6-6 and J usage is TRBJ2-7, with D possibly TRBD1 on 5 matching bases. Sequenced input: peripheral blood. CDR3 nucleotides: TGTGCCAGCAGTAACCTGACAGAAGACTACGAGCAGTACTTC. Translating it yields CASSNLTEDYEQYF.